This T cell receptor beta chain was identified in a study of chronic HIV infection and antiretroviral therapy. Germline V gene sequence: CDR1 MGHDK, CDR2 SYGVNS. J was trimmed by 2 bases and V by 3 bases; bases with no gene match: 7. This CDR3 is 16 amino acids long. MiXCR was run by TCRdb on the 5' RACE reads, yielding one entry per CDR3 protein. The sample has 30,000 to 35,000 distinct CDR3 sequences, roughly 9.1% seen once. This clonotype was observed at least ten times. The genes are TRBV25-1 and TRBJ1-3, with TRBD1 matching 7 bases. The sample comprised peripheral blood. The clonotype originates from an adult who had HIV and had not received antiretroviral therapy, or was an uninfected healthy control (not recorded which). This CDR3 is CASSEWTGGTGNTIYF. The CDR3 DNA reads as TGTGCCAGCAGTGAGTGGACAGGAGGAACTGGAAACACCATATATTTT.